This entry features one T cell receptor beta chain sequence. This record belongs to a study of control samples from healthy donors and cancer patients. CDR1 SGHVS and CDR2 FQNEAQ come from the germline V gene. This CDR3 comprises 15 residues. The ends were cut back, 1 base at V and 4 bases at J, with 14 bases in the middle. TCRdb's table, derived via immunoSEQ multiplex PCR, lists solely in-frame clones and lacks some. The sample holds about 110,000 clones, approximately 90% seen once. The TCR sequence derives from a human donor in good health. The donor label of this sample is uncertain. The sequenced material came from blood. J is TRBJ2-7 and V is TRBV7-8, with D tentatively TRBD1 (6 bases). Here the CDR3 reads CASSLGQGKTYEQYF. The CDR3 DNA sequence: TGTGCCAGCAGCTTAGGGCAGGGGAAAACTTACGAGCAGTACTTC.